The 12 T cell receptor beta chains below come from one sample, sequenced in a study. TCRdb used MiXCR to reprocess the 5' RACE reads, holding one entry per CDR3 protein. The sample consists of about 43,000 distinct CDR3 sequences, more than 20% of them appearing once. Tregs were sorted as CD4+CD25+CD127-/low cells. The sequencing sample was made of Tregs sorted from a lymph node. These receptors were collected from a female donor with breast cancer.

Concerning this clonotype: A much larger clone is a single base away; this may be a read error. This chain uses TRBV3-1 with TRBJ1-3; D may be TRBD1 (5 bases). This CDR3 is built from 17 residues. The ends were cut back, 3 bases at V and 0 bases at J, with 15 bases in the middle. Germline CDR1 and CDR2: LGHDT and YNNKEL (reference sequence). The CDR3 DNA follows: TGTGCCAGCAGCCAGCTCGTCAGGGCCAGCTCTGGAAACACCATATATTTT. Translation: CASSQLVRASSGNTIYF.

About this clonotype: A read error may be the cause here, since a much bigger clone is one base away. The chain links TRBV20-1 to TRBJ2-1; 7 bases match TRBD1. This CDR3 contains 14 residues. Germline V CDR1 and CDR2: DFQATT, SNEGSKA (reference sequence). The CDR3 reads CSARNRDRYNKQFF. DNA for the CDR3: TGCAGTGCTAGGAACCGGGACAGATACAATAAGCAGTTCTTC.

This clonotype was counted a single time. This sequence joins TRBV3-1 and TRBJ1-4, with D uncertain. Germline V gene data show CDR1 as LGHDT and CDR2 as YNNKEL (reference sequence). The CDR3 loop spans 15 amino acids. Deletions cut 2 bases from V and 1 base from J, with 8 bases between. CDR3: CASSQSDGTNEKLFF. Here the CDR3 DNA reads TGTGCCAGCAGCCAATCGGACGGAACTAATGAAAAACTGTTTTTT.

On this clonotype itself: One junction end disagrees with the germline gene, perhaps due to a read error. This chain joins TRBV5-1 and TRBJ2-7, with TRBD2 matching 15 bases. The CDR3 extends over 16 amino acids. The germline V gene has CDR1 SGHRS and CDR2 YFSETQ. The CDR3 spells CASSPGLAGGMGEQDF. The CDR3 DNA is TGCGCCAGCAGCCCGGGACTAGCGGGAGGAATGGGTGAGCAGGACTTC.

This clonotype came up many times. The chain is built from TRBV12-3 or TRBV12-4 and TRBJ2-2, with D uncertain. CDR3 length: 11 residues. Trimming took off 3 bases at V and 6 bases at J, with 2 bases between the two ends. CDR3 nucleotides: TGTGCCAGCAGTTTTTCCGGGGAGCTGTTTTTT. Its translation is CASSFSGELFF.

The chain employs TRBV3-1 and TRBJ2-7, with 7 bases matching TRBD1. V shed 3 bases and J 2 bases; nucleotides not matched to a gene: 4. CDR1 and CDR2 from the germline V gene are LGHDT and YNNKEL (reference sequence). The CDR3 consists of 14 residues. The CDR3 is CASSHRDRAYEQYF. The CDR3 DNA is TGTGCCAGCAGCCACAGGGACAGAGCCTACGAGCAGTACTTC.

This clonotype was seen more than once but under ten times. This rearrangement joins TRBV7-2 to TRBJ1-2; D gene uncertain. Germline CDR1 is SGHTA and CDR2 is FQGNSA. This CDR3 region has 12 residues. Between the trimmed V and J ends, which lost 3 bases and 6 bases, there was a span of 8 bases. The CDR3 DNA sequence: TGTGCCAGCAGCTTGAAGGGTCATGGCTACACCTTC. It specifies CASSLKGHGYTF.

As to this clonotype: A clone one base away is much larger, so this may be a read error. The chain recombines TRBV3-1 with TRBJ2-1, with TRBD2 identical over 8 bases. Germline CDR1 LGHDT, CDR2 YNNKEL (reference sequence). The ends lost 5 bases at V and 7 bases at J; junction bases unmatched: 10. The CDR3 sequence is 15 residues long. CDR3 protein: CASSIPAGVGNEQFF. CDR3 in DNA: TGTGCCAGCAGCATACCAGCGGGAGTGGGGAATGAGCAGTTCTTC.

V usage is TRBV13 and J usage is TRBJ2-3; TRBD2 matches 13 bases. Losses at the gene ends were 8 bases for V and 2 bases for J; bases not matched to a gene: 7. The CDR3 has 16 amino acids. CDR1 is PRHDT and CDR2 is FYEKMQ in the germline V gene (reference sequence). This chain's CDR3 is CASGTSGTIYTDTQYF. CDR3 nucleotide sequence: TGTGCCAGCGGGACTAGCGGGACCATTTACACAGATACGCAGTATTTT.

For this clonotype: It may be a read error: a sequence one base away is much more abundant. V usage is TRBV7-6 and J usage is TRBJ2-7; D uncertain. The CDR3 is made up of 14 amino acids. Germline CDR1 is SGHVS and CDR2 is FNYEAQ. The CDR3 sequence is CTSSLVAGSYEQYF. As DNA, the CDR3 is TGTACCAGCAGCTTAGTAGCAGGATCCTACGAGCAGTACTTC.

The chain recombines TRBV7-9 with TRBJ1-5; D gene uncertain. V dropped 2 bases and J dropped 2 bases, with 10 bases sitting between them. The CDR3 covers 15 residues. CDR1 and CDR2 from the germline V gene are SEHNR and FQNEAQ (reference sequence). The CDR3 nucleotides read TGTGCCAGCAGCTTATCATCAGGAGGCAATCAGCCCCAGCATTTT. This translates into CASSLSSGGNQPQHF. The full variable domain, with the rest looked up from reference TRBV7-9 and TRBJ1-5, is DTGVSQNPRHKITKRGQNVTFRCDPISEHNRLYWYRQTLGQGPEFLTYFQNEAQLEKSRLLSDRFSAERPKGSFSTLEIQRTEQGDSAMYLCASSLSSGGNQPQHFGDGTRLSIL.

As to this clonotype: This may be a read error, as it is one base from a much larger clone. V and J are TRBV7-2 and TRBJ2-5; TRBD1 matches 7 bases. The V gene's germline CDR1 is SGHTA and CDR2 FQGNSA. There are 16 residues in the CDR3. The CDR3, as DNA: TGTGCCAACAGCTTATTCCCCAGGGGGAGTGGGGAGACCCAGTACTTC. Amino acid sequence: CANSLFPRGSGETQYF.